The next 32 T cell receptor beta chains were all read from a single sample in a study of beta chain features in type 1 diabetes. The entirety of the isolated RNA underwent reverse transcription, so expressed TCRB transcripts were sequenced. Using immunoSEQ multiplex PCR, the repertoire was profiled, and TCRdb retains in-frame clones only, with some absent. The data contain hundreds of thousands of clones, approximately 30% of them seen just once; the ten biggest clones take up 0.065%. Input material: naive CD4+ T cells from blood. The receptors stem from a man aged 18 to 30 in good health.

This chain uses TRBV6-1 with TRBJ2-7; 9 bases map to TRBD1. Germline CDR1 MNHNS, CDR2 SASEGT. V lost 7 bases and J lost 7; bases outside the gene matches: 8. The CDR3 covers 13 residues. CDR3 in amino acids: CASTEDRGREQYF. The CDR3 nucleotides read TGTGCCAGCACTGAGGACAGGGGCAGGGAGCAGTACTTC.

This clone was counted between two and nine times. This sequence joins TRBV7-2 and TRBJ1-1; D is ambiguous. Trimming removed 2 bases from V and 0 bases from J, with 7 bases in between. Germline V lookup: CDR1 SGHTA, CDR2 FQGNSA. The CDR3 length is 14 residues. CDR3 bases: TGTGCCAGCAGCTTAAGGGCATTGAACACTGAAGCTTTCTTT. Protein: CASSLRALNTEAFF.

In its sample, this clone was seen a few times. The CDR3 bases are TGTGCCAGCAGCTTCGTAGGAGGCCTGGAAGCTTTCTTT. Its translation: CASSFVGGLEAFF. This chain uses TRBV7-9 with TRBJ1-1; no clear D gene. Trimming stripped 3 bases from V and 8 bases from J, with 13 bases between. This CDR3 is built from 13 residues. CDR1 is SEHNR and CDR2 is FQNEAQ in the germline V gene (reference sequence). Drawing the rest from reference TRBV7-9 and TRBJ1-1, the complete variable domain is DTGVSQNPRHKITKRGQNVTFRCDPISEHNRLYWYRQTLGQGPEFLTYFQNEAQLEKSRLLSDRFSAERPKGSFSTLEIQRTEQGDSAMYLCASSFVGGLEAFFGQGTRLTVV.

The V call is TRBV9, the J call TRBJ2-1; TRBD2 matches at 15 bases. In germline, CDR1 is SGDLS, CDR2 YYNGEE. V shed 6 bases, J shed 10 bases, and the junction held 8 bases outside the gene matches. CDR3 size: 15 residues. This CDR3 reads CASTLGLAGGREQFF. In DNA form, the CDR3 reads TGTGCCAGCACCCTAGGACTAGCGGGAGGGCGGGAGCAGTTCTTC.

The rearrangement uses TRBV18 and TRBJ2-7; D might be TRBD1 (5 bases). The CDR3 is 15 residues long. Trimming pared 3 bases from V and 3 bases from J, leaving 15 bases between. Germline V lookup: CDR1 KGHSH, CDR2 LQKENI. The CDR3 DNA sequence: TGTGCCAGCTCACCCCGATTGGACACCGGCTACGAGCAGTACTTC. Translating it yields CASSPRLDTGYEQYF.

This sequence joins TRBV29-1 and TRBJ1-1, with 7 bases identical to TRBD1. Germline assignment: CDR1 SQVTM and CDR2 ANQGSEA. The CDR3 extends over 13 amino acids. The V and J ends lost 6 bases and 0 bases, in that order; junction bases with no gene match: 4. DNA of the CDR3: TGCAGCGTAAGGACAGGTATGAACACTGAAGCTTTCTTT. Residues: CSVRTGMNTEAFF.

A few counts support this clone. The chain couples TRBV29-1 to TRBJ2-5, with 9 bases identical to TRBD1. Looked up from germline, CDR1 is SQVTM and CDR2 is ANQGSEA. CDR3 size: 12 residues. The V and J ends lost 7 bases and 0 bases, in that order; junction bases with no gene match: 0. In DNA form, the CDR3 reads TGCAGCGGGGACAGGGACCAAGAGACCCAGTACTTC. Translating it yields CSGDRDQETQYF. Full variable domain (rest looked up from reference TRBV29-1 and TRBJ2-5): SAVISQKPSRDICQRGTSLTIQCQVDSQVTMMFWYRQQPGQSLTLIATANQGSEATYESGFVIDKFPISRPNLTFSTLTVSNMSPEDSSIYLCSGDRDQETQYFGPGTRLLVL.

Notes on this clone: The same CDR3 also results from other DNA sequences found in this sample. The V gene is TRBV29-1, the J gene TRBJ1-1; no reliable D call. Germline-derived CDR1 and CDR2 are SQVTM and ANQGSEA. The CDR3 contains 12 residues. Trimming stripped 4 bases from V and 4 bases from J, with 10 bases between. CDR3 DNA sequence: TGCAGCGTTGGAGGGCGGGGCACTGAAGCTTTCTTT. It encodes CSVGGRGTEAFF.

This clone came up a few times. Other DNA variants within this sample encode the same CDR3. The V gene is TRBV20-1, the J gene TRBJ2-3, with 8 positions matching TRBD2. Trimming took 6 bases from V and 6 from J; bases not matched to a gene: 2. Germline assignment: CDR1 DFQATT and CDR2 SNEGSKA (reference sequence). The CDR3 loop spans 11 amino acids. The CDR3 spells CSARLADTQYF. The CDR3 DNA is TGCAGTGCACGACTAGCGGATACGCAGTATTTT.

This clone was detected only a few times. The rearrangement uses TRBV29-1 and TRBJ2-7; TRBD1 might be the D (5 bases). The CDR3 runs 13 residues. Per germline, CDR1 SQVTM and CDR2 ANQGSEA. Trimming stripped 4 bases from V and 2 bases from J, with 12 bases between. This CDR3 is CSVVGHPPYEQYF. Here the CDR3 DNA reads TGCAGCGTTGTAGGACACCCTCCCTACGAGCAGTACTTC.

The chain links TRBV6-6 to TRBJ1-4; TRBD1 might be the D (6 bases). The germline gives CDR1 MNHNY, CDR2 SVGAGI (reference sequence). This CDR3 has 15 amino acids. V was trimmed by 5 bases and J by 5 bases, leaving 15 bases between them. Here the CDR3 reads CASSPPGQTNEKLFF. DNA for the CDR3: TGTGCCAGCAGTCCCCCGGGACAAACGAATGAAAAACTGTTTTTT.

The gene calls are TRBV14 and TRBJ2-5; no clear D. Trimming stripped 3 bases from V and 5 bases from J, with 4 bases between. There are 11 residues in the CDR3. The V gene's germline CDR1 is SGHDN and CDR2 FVKESK. In nucleotides, the CDR3 is TGTGCCAGCAGCCATTATGAGACCCAGTACTTC. This encodes CASSHYETQYF.

This clone was detected only a few times. The chain employs TRBV9 and TRBJ1-1; perhaps TRBD1 as D (5 bases). Trimming left V 5 bases short and J 2 bases short, with 7 bases between. The CDR3 consists of 12 residues. Germline CDR1 reads SGDLS; CDR2 reads YYNGEE. The CDR3 bases are TGTGCCAGCAGGAGGACAAACACTGAAGCTTTCTTT. It codes for CASRRTNTEAFF.

This chain uses TRBV2 with TRBJ2-5; TRBD2 agrees at 8 bases. The CDR3 has 15 residues. The germline gives CDR1 SNHLY, CDR2 FYNNEI. Trimming at V came to 2 bases and at J to 1 base, leaving 3 bases not matched to a gene. The DNA for the CDR3 is TGTGCCAGCAGTGAAATGCGGGGGGTCCAAGAGACCCAGTACTTC. It is translated as CASSEMRGVQETQYF.

With regard to this clone: Other DNA sequences in the same sample also yield this CDR3. V gene TRBV5-1 combines with J gene TRBJ2-5; D is uncertain. Germline assignment: CDR1 SGHRS and CDR2 YFSETQ. V lost 0 bases to trimming and J lost 2 bases, with 8 bases between them. This CDR3 contains 14 residues. The CDR3 here is CASSLAGEQETQYF. In nucleotides, the CDR3 is TGCGCCAGCAGCTTGGCTGGGGAACAAGAGACCCAGTACTTC.

The chain employs TRBV15 and TRBJ2-3, with 10 nucleotides matching TRBD1. The germline gives CDR1 LNHNV, CDR2 YYDKDF (reference sequence). The CDR3 length is 16 residues. V shed 9 bases, J shed 2 bases, and the junction held 11 bases outside the gene matches. CDR3 DNA: TGTGCCACTTCCCGCCGGGACAGGGGATACACAGATACGCAGTATTTT. This encodes CATSRRDRGYTDTQYF.

The chain has TRBV4-2 and TRBJ2-2; 13 nucleotides line up with TRBD2. CDR3 length: 20 amino acids. Germline-derived CDR1 and CDR2 are LGHNA and YNFKEQ. With 1 base clipped from V and 0 bases from J, the junction kept 8 bases outside the gene matches. The CDR3 loop reads CASSQVHRTSGSANTGELFF. The CDR3 nucleotides read TGTGCCAGCAGCCAAGTTCATCGGACTAGCGGGAGCGCGAACACCGGGGAGCTGTTTTTT.

The genes are TRBV30 and TRBJ1-1; 7 bases align to TRBD1. CDR1 is GTSNPN, CDR2 SVGIG, per germline (reference sequence). The CDR3 extends over 15 amino acids. The ends lost 0 bases at V and 1 base at J; junction bases unmatched: 5. This CDR3 reads CAWSVVRGSNTEAFF. The CDR3 DNA is TGTGCCTGGAGTGTCGTCAGGGGGTCGAACACTGAAGCTTTCTTT.

The gene calls are TRBV5-1 and TRBJ2-3; 12 nucleotides agree with TRBD2. This CDR3 is built from 16 residues. The V and J ends lost 3 bases and 2 bases, in that order; junction bases with no gene match: 4. Germline CDR1 SGHRS, CDR2 YFSETQ. CDR3 sequence (DNA): TGCGCCAGCAGCTCCGGACTAGCGGGAACCACAGATACGCAGTATTTT. Translating it yields CASSSGLAGTTDTQYF.

The gene calls are TRBV30 and TRBJ2-1; D may be TRBD2 (5 bases). The CDR3 loop spans 13 amino acids. Per germline, CDR1 GTSNPN and CDR2 SVGIG (reference sequence). The CDR3 here is CAFKADSYNEQFF. The CDR3 region has the DNA TGTGCTTTTAAAGCGGACTCCTACAATGAGCAGTTCTTC.

The table lists this clone with a few counts. The chain recombines TRBV4-3 with TRBJ2-1; D is unresolved. The CDR3 contains 13 residues. The germline gives CDR1 LGHNA, CDR2 YSLEER. Trimming pared 0 bases from V and 9 bases from J, leaving 9 bases between. CDR3 residues: CASSQDTGREQFF. The CDR3 DNA is TGCGCCAGCAGCCAAGATACTGGACGTGAGCAGTTCTTC.

This chain joins TRBV9 and TRBJ1-1; D possibly corresponds to TRBD1 (5 bases). The CDR3 consists of 14 residues. The germline V gene has CDR1 SGDLS and CDR2 YYNGEE. Trimming removed 5 bases at V and 1 base at J, with 12 bases between. CDR3 region: CASRPGSGNTEAFF. Here the CDR3 DNA reads TGTGCCAGCAGACCAGGGTCTGGGAACACTGAAGCTTTCTTT. Complete variable domain (other parts from reference TRBV9 and TRBJ1-1): DSGVTQTPKHLITATGQRVTLRCSPRSGDLSVYWYQQSLDQGLQFLIQYYNGEERAKGNILERFSAQQFPDLHSELNLSSLELGDSALYFCASRPGSGNTEAFFGQGTRLTVV.

V usage is TRBV7-9 and J usage is TRBJ2-1; 8 bases match TRBD2. This CDR3 is 15 amino acids long. With V trimmed by 1 base and J by 3 bases, 2 bases remained unmatched. CDR1 and CDR2 from the germline V gene are SEHNR and FQNEAQ (reference sequence). CDR3 bases: TGTGCCAGCAGCTTAGGACTAGCGCACTACAATGAGCAGTTCTTC. Its protein is CASSLGLAHYNEQFF. Combining the CDR3 with reference TRBV7-9 and TRBJ2-1 gives the whole variable domain DTGVSQNPRHKITKRGQNVTFRCDPISEHNRLYWYRQTLGQGPEFLTYFQNEAQLEKSRLLSDRFSAERPKGSFSTLEIQRTEQGDSAMYLCASSLGLAHYNEQFFGPGTRLTVL.

The J gene is TRBJ2-7, the V gene TRBV4-1, with 11 bases matching TRBD2. From germline, CDR1 is MGHRA and CDR2 YSYEKL. This CDR3 is 18 amino acids long. The V and J ends lost 4 bases and 3 bases, in that order; junction bases with no gene match: 14. The CDR3 loop reads CASSRDPGLAAAGYEQYF. The CDR3 DNA reads TGCGCCAGCAGCCGAGATCCGGGACTAGCGGCCGCCGGCTACGAGCAGTACTTC.

The chain joins TRBV5-4 to TRBJ2-5, with D unresolved. The germline CDR1 and CDR2 sequences are SGHNT and YYREEE (reference sequence). The V end lost 4 bases, the J end lost 5 bases, and 9 bases lay between the germline ends. The CDR3 is 12 amino acids. DNA for the CDR3: TGTGCCAGCAGCCTCAAATCGGAGACCCAGTACTTC. Protein product: CASSLKSETQYF.

V is TRBV29-1 and J is TRBJ2-5; 9 bases align to TRBD2. The CDR3 runs 14 residues. The germline gives CDR1 SQVTM, CDR2 ANQGSEA. J lost 7 bases, V lost 6 bases, and 12 bases had no gene match. This chain's CDR3 is CSVLAGDGTGTQYF. The CDR3 coding sequence is TGCAGCGTCTTAGCGGGAGATGGTACGGGGACCCAGTACTTC.

This clone has a handful of counts. The chain employs TRBV7-2 and TRBJ1-2; D is unclear. V shed 1 base and J shed 0 bases, with 9 bases lying between them. Germline CDR1 is SGHTA and CDR2 is FQGNSA. The CDR3 consists of 15 residues. The CDR3 nucleotides read TGTGCCAGCAGCTTAGGAACGGTAGCTAACTATGGCTACACCTTC. Translation: CASSLGTVANYGYTF.

The gene calls are TRBV6-6 and TRBJ2-5; D gene ambiguous. Germline V lookup: CDR1 MNHNY, CDR2 SVGAGI (reference sequence). V dropped 5 bases and J dropped 2 bases, with 15 bases sitting between them. The CDR3 has 15 residues. In DNA, the CDR3 is TGTGCCAGCAGTACCACCTCCGGGCGACAAGAGACCCAGTACTTC. It codes for CASSTTSGRQETQYF.

The chain has TRBV15 and TRBJ2-7, with TRBD1 identical over 9 bases. After removal of 5 bases from V and 2 bases from J, the junction contained 7 bases not matched to a gene. Germline lookup yields CDR1 LNHNV and CDR2 YYDKDF (reference sequence). The CDR3 contains 15 residues. In DNA, the CDR3 is TGTGCCACCAGCCTCAACAGGGGGCACACCTACGAGCAGTACTTC. Amino acids: CATSLNRGHTYEQYF.

The chain joins TRBV30 to TRBJ2-3, with 9 bases lining up with TRBD2. CDR1 is GTSNPN and CDR2 is SVGIG in the germline V gene (reference sequence). The V segment lost 0 bases and the J segment 5 bases; nucleotides outside the gene matches: 9. The CDR3 consists of 16 residues. The CDR3 bases are TGTGCCTGGAGTGTAGGGCTAGCGGGGAGAAGAGATACGCAGTATTTT. It yields the protein CAWSVGLAGRRDTQYF.

This clone was found a few times. This sequence joins TRBV29-1 and TRBJ2-3; D possibly uses TRBD1 or TRBD2 (5 bases each). CDR1 is SQVTM, CDR2 ANQGSEA, per germline. V lost 4 bases and J lost 5, with 19 bases in between. The CDR3 has 15 residues. The DNA of the CDR3 is TGCAGCGTTGCCTGGGGGACCACCCGCGGAGATACGCAGTATTTT. This sequence encodes CSVAWGTTRGDTQYF.

The sample holds a few counts of this clone. The DNA of the CDR3 is TGTGCCTGGGGGATAGCGGGACTCTACAATGAGCAGTTCTTC. It translates to CAWGIAGLYNEQFF. The chain carries TRBV30 and TRBJ2-1; the match to TRBD2 covers 8 bases. The CDR3 is 14 residues long. V shed 5 bases, J shed 3 bases, and the junction held 6 bases outside the gene matches. CDR1 and CDR2 (germline): GTSNPN, SVGIG (reference sequence).